One sample yielded the 27 T cell receptor beta chains listed below, sequenced in a study of T cell changes during pregnancy in multiple sclerosis. Clones were sequenced by immunoSEQ multiplex PCR, and TCRdb holds only the in-frame ones, with some missing. The data show 80,000 or so clones, just over 90% seen once. Sequences were derived from peripheral blood, sampled before pregnancy. Receptors were obtained from a female donor with multiple sclerosis, enrolled in a pregnancy study.

This chain connects TRBV19 to TRBJ2-3; 7 nucleotides align to TRBD1. CDR1 and CDR2 from the germline V gene are LNHDA and SQIVND (reference sequence). The J segment lost 3 bases and the V segment lost 1 base, leaving 10 bases of the junction unmatched. This CDR3 comprises 17 residues. This CDR3 reads CASSIGGAGGFTDTQYF. The DNA of the CDR3 is TGTGCCAGTAGTATAGGAGGGGCAGGGGGATTTACAGATACGCAGTATTTT.

This clone was seen once. The CDR3 nucleotides read TGCGCCAGCAGCTTTTCGACTAGCGGGTGGACCGGGGAGCTGTTTTTT. It codes for CASSFSTSGWTGELFF. This sequence joins TRBV5-1 and TRBJ2-2, with 10 bases aligning to TRBD2. The trim removed 2 bases at V and 5 bases at J, leaving 6 bases unmatched. The CDR3 has 16 residues. Germline lookup yields CDR1 SGHRS and CDR2 YFSETQ.

In its sample, this clone was seen a few times. As DNA, the CDR3 is TGTGCCAGCAGCGAAGTCCCGGGGGGCTCCTACGAGCAGTACTTC. This codes for CASSEVPGGSYEQYF. The gene calls are TRBV5-5 and TRBJ2-7, with 7 bases identical to TRBD2. The germline CDR1 and CDR2 sequences are SGHKS and YYEKEE (reference sequence). CDR3 length: 15 residues. Germline trimming cut 4 bases from V and 0 bases from J; bases unmatched to any gene: 7.

The J gene is TRBJ2-5, the V gene TRBV4-1; D perhaps matches TRBD2 (6 bases). The germline V gene has CDR1 MGHRA and CDR2 YSYEKL. The germline V and J ends were trimmed by 0 bases and 7 bases, with 12 bases remaining between them. This CDR3 contains 14 residues. The CDR3 here is CASSQDGSSGTQYF. CDR3 coding DNA: TGCGCCAGCAGCCAAGATGGCAGTAGCGGGACCCAGTACTTC.

V gene TRBV11-2 combines with J gene TRBJ2-7; 11 bases agree with TRBD2. There are 18 residues in the CDR3. The germline CDR1 and CDR2 sequences are SGHAT and FQNNGV. J gave up 0 bases and V 1 base, and 8 bases lay outside the gene matches. Written as DNA, the CDR3 is TGTGCCAGCAGCTTAGCCCCACCGGGACTAGCGGCCTCCTACGAGCAGTACTTC. Translated, it gives CASSLAPPGLAASYEQYF.

This CDR3 is CASRQRSGGAGEQFF. In nucleotides, the CDR3 is TGTGCCAGCAGACAAAGGAGCGGGGGGGCGGGGGAGCAGTTCTTC. This chain connects TRBV11-2 to TRBJ2-1; 10 nucleotides align to TRBD2. Losses at the gene ends were 6 bases for V and 10 bases for J; bases not matched to a gene: 12. Germline assignment: CDR1 SGHAT and CDR2 FQNNGV. This CDR3 contains 15 residues.

V usage is TRBV13 and J usage is TRBJ2-6; 9 bases map to TRBD1. V lost 3 bases, J lost 2 bases, and 2 bases stayed unmatched. Germline values: CDR1 PRHDT, CDR2 FYEKMQ (reference sequence). The CDR3 runs 16 residues. The CDR3 region has the DNA TGTGCCAGCAGCTTTGGGACAGGGACTGGGGCCAACGTCCTGACTTTC. Protein sequence: CASSFGTGTGANVLTF.

This chain joins TRBV5-5 and TRBJ1-1; 7 nucleotides match TRBD1. The junction had 8 bases not matched to a gene; V was cut back by 3 bases and J by 3 bases. The germline CDR1 and CDR2 sequences are SGHKS and YYEKEE (reference sequence). This CDR3 contains 15 residues. The chain's CDR3 is CASSSLQGSDTEAFF. DNA of the CDR3: TGTGCCAGCAGCTCCCTACAGGGGTCGGACACTGAAGCTTTCTTT.

The gene calls are TRBV19 and TRBJ2-1, with D tentatively TRBD2 (5 bases). CDR1 is LNHDA, CDR2 SQIVND, per germline (reference sequence). V lost 4 bases and J 3 bases, leaving 10 bases between the germline ends. The CDR3 runs to 14 residues. The chain's CDR3 is CASSTSGLYNEQFF. DNA of the CDR3: TGTGCCAGTAGTACCTCAGGACTCTACAATGAGCAGTTCTTC.

This chain connects TRBV9 to TRBJ1-4; 8 positions match TRBD1. This CDR3 comprises 16 residues. V was pared by 3 bases and J by 5 bases, with 9 bases of the junction left unmatched. Germline assignment: CDR1 SGDLS and CDR2 YYNGEE. Here the CDR3 DNA reads TGTGCCAGCAGCGCAACGCCGGGACAGGCAAATGAAAAACTGTTTTTT. Protein product: CASSATPGQANEKLFF. The full variable domain, completed using reference TRBV9 and TRBJ1-4, is DSGVTQTPKHLITATGQRVTLRCSPRSGDLSVYWYQQSLDQGLQFLIQYYNGEERAKGNILERFSAQQFPDLHSELNLSSLELGDSALYFCASSATPGQANEKLFFGSGTQLSVL.

V usage is TRBV9 and J usage is TRBJ2-3; the D gene is possibly TRBD2 (7 bases). Between the trimmed V and J ends, which lost 0 bases and 2 bases, there was a span of 19 bases. The CDR3 is made up of 18 amino acids. Per germline, CDR1 SGDLS and CDR2 YYNGEE. The chain's CDR3 is CASSVDGGGGAATDTQYF. The CDR3 coding sequence is TGTGCCAGCAGCGTAGACGGGGGCGGGGGAGCCGCCACAGATACGCAGTATTTT.

The genes are TRBV5-6 and TRBJ1-2, with 8 nucleotides matching TRBD1. With 1 base clipped from V and 7 bases from J, the junction kept 6 bases outside the gene matches. In germline, CDR1 is SGHDT, CDR2 YYEEEE. This CDR3 region has 14 residues. The CDR3 DNA sequence: TGTGCCAGCAGCTTGCTGACAGGGGAAATTGGCTACACCTTC. This codes for CASSLLTGEIGYTF.

V usage is TRBV5-4 and J usage is TRBJ1-1, with 7 bases fitting TRBD1. CDR1 is SGHNT, CDR2 YYREEE, per germline (reference sequence). This CDR3 spans 14 amino acids. V shed 1 base, J shed 4 bases, and the junction held 4 bases outside the gene matches. CDR3 protein: CASSLRQGGTEAFF. CDR3 coding DNA: TGTGCCAGCAGCTTGAGACAGGGTGGCACTGAAGCTTTCTTT.

The CDR3: CASSPAPLGSGELFF. CDR3 DNA sequence: TGTGCCAGCAGCCCCGCCCCCCTCGGGTCCGGGGAGCTGTTTTTT. The rearrangement links TRBV14 to TRBJ2-2; D gene unclear. V was cut by 4 bases and J by 6 bases, with 15 bases left in between. This CDR3 contains 15 residues. The V gene's germline CDR1 is SGHDN and CDR2 FVKESK.

The chain links TRBV27 to TRBJ1-2, with TRBD1 identical over 9 bases. CDR1 and CDR2 from the germline V gene are MNHEY and SMNVEV (reference sequence). This CDR3 contains 15 residues. The junction had 2 bases not matched to a gene; V was cut back by 2 bases and J by 1 base. CDR3 bases: TGTGCCAGCAGTTTAGCGGGACAGGGTAACTATGGCTACACCTTC. Amino acid sequence: CASSLAGQGNYGYTF.

This chain uses TRBV13 with TRBJ2-6; TRBD1 is a possible D gene (6 bases). V was cut by 1 base and J by 3 bases, with 13 bases left in between. Germline V gives CDR1 PRHDT, CDR2 FYEKMQ (reference sequence). The CDR3 runs to 17 residues. The CDR3, as DNA: TGTGCCAGCAGCTTAGCCCTAAAGGGGGATGGGGCCAACGTCCTGACTTTC. This sequence encodes CASSLALKGDGANVLTF.

The V call is TRBV7-2, the J call TRBJ1-5, with TRBD1 identical over 7 bases. J lost 0 bases, V lost 5 bases, and 7 bases had no gene match. The germline V gene has CDR1 SGHTA and CDR2 FQGNSA. The CDR3 is 16 amino acids. The CDR3 sequence is CASSVGTVFSNQPQHF. The CDR3 bases are TGTGCCAGCAGCGTAGGGACAGTCTTTAGCAATCAGCCCCAGCATTTT.

This clone was found once. The chain combines TRBV5-4 with TRBJ2-1, with D possibly TRBD2 on 6 matching bases. Between the trimmed V and J ends, which lost 2 bases and 8 bases, there was a span of 14 bases. Germline V CDR1 and CDR2: SGHNT, YYREEE (reference sequence). The CDR3 totals 14 residues. In DNA, the CDR3 is TGTGCCAGCAGCTTTAGATCCGGGGACTATGAGCAGTTCTTC. Its protein is CASSFRSGDYEQFF.

This clone was seen a few times. The rearrangement joins TRBV29-1 to TRBJ1-1; TRBD1 might be the D (6 bases). The length of the CDR3 is 11 residues. The germline V and J ends were trimmed by 6 bases and 11 bases, with 16 bases remaining between them. Germline CDR1 and CDR2: SQVTM and ANQGSEA. The CDR3 region is CSVWTAIDAFF. The CDR3 coding sequence is TGCAGCGTATGGACAGCCATCGACGCTTTCTTT.

V and J are TRBV5-1 and TRBJ1-2, with D tentatively TRBD1 (5 bases). V lost 5 bases and J 7 bases, leaving 30 bases between the germline ends. The length of the CDR3 is 18 residues. In germline, CDR1 is SGHRS, CDR2 YFSETQ. The CDR3 sequence is CASRAGLTYLDSSFGYTF. CDR3 coding DNA: TGCGCCAGCAGAGCTGGCCTCACTTATTTAGACAGCTCGTTTGGCTACACCTTC. Filled out from reference TRBV5-1 and TRBJ1-2, the complete variable domain reads KAGVTQTPRYLIKTRGQQVTLSCSPISGHRSVSWYQQTPGQGLQFLFEYFSETQRNKGNFPGRFSGRQFSNSRSEMNVSTLELGDSALYLCASRAGLTYLDSSFGYTFGSGTRLTVV.

The V gene is TRBV19, the J gene TRBJ1-2; D not certain. This CDR3 contains 14 residues. Looked up from germline, CDR1 is LNHDA and CDR2 is SQIVND (reference sequence). Trimming took off 3 bases at V and 2 bases at J, with 10 bases between the two ends. CDR3 nucleotide sequence: TGTGCCAGTAGTATCGCCTCCGGGAACTATGGCTACACCTTC. The encoded protein is CASSIASGNYGYTF.

This sequence joins TRBV6-4 and TRBJ1-2; 10 bases map to TRBD1. The ends lost 4 bases at V and 8 bases at J; junction bases unmatched: 7. The CDR3 extends over 14 amino acids. Germline lookup yields CDR1 MRHNA and CDR2 SNTAGT. CDR3 amino acids: CASSGPGQGGGYTF. The CDR3 coding sequence is TGTGCCAGCAGTGGACCCGGACAGGGGGGCGGCTACACCTTC.

This clone appeared a single time. This sequence joins TRBV14 and TRBJ2-7, with D tentatively TRBD2 (5 bases). Germline lookup yields CDR1 SGHDN and CDR2 FVKESK. The CDR3 is made up of 13 amino acids. Trimming shortened V by 1 base and J by 6 bases, and 10 bases separated the two germline ends. CDR3 DNA sequence: TGTGCCAGCAGCCAAGGATTTCGGGGCGAGCAGTACTTC. Translated: CASSQGFRGEQYF. Variable domain in full (rest from reference TRBV14 and TRBJ2-7): EAGVTQFPSHSVIEKGQTVTLRCDPISGHDNLYWYRRVMGKEIKFLLHFVKESKQDESGMPNNRFLAERTGGTYSTLKVQPAELEDSGVYFCASSQGFRGEQYFGPGTRLTVT.

This clone appeared a single time. This sequence joins TRBV7-9 and TRBJ1-3; TRBD1 matches at 8 bases. With 2 bases clipped from V and 0 bases from J, the junction kept 3 bases outside the gene matches. Germline values: CDR1 SEHNR, CDR2 FQNEAQ (reference sequence). CDR3 length: 16 residues. The CDR3 DNA reads TGTGCCAGCAGCTTAACAGGGGGAAGCTCTGGAAACACCATATATTTT. This encodes CASSLTGGSSGNTIYF.

The genes are TRBV2 and TRBJ2-1; D call uncertain. CDR1 is SNHLY and CDR2 is FYNNEI in the germline V gene. This CDR3 region has 14 residues. Trimming left V 2 bases short and J 4 bases short, with 9 bases between. The chain's CDR3 is CASSEQYGYNEQFF. DNA for the CDR3: TGTGCCAGCAGTGAACAATACGGTTACAATGAGCAGTTCTTC.

V gene TRBV6-1 combines with J gene TRBJ2-1; D remains ambiguous. The CDR3 runs to 15 residues. Trimming removed 3 bases from V and 6 bases from J, with 15 bases in between. CDR1 and CDR2 from the germline V gene are MNHNS and SASEGT. The CDR3 protein is CASSDTAKVRNEQFF. Written as DNA, the CDR3 is TGTGCCAGCAGTGATACAGCCAAGGTTCGCAATGAGCAGTTCTTC.

This sequence joins TRBV9 and TRBJ1-2; perhaps TRBD1 as D (5 bases). V lost 3 bases, J lost 4 bases, and 16 bases lay in between. CDR3 length: 15 residues. Per germline, CDR1 SGDLS and CDR2 YYNGEE. The CDR3 DNA is TGTGCCAGCAGCGCCACGGGGGGGGAGGGCTATGGCTACACCTTC. Protein product: CASSATGGEGYGYTF.